This is a list of T cell receptor beta chains from one sample in a study of T-cell reconstitution after alpha-beta-depleted transplantation in children. A single record per CDR3 protein comes from TCRdb applying MiXCR to the PCR reads. The table lists over 200,000 distinct CDR3 sequences, roughly a sixth of them singletons. The starting material was PBMCs, mostly from graft donor cells, obtained 360 days after TCRalphabeta/CD19-depleted stem cell transplant. These receptors all stem from a male patient aged 2 to 9 who had a stem cell transplant for acute lymphoblastic leukemia, so the T cells may come from the graft donor. CDR3s include the opening cysteine and the closing phenylalanine or tryptophan. D genes are given only for firm matches. Some rows mark clone size as missing; the rest say once, few, many or name a class of expanded clone.

>TRBJ2-1|few|TRBV5-1|.
CASSYGPYNEQFF
TGCGCCAGCAGCTACGGCCCCTACAATGAGCAGTTCTTC
>TRBJ1-5|few|TRBV27|.
CASSPVRDQPQHF
TGTGCCAGCAGTCCGGTGAGGGATCAGCCCCAGCATTTT
>TRBJ2-3|few|TRBV6-5|TRBD2
CASSYGHIAGGSTDTQYF
TGTGCCAGCAGTTACGGCCATATAGCGGGGGGGAGCACAGATACGCAGTATTTT
>TRBJ2-1|.|TRBV9|TRBD2
CASSVKTETSVYNEQFF
TGTGCCAGCAGCGTTAAAACAGAAACTAGCGTATACAATGAGCAGTTCTTC
>TRBJ2-2|few|TRBV4-2|.
CASSQDLTAGSDTGELFF
TGTGCCAGCAGCCAAGACCTTACAGCCGGGTCGGACACCGGGGAGCTGTTTTTT
>TRBJ2-1|.|TRBV24-1|TRBD2
CATSETSGGYNEQFF
TGTGCCACCAGTGAGACTAGCGGGGGATACAATGAGCAGTTCTTC
>TRBJ2-7|.|TRBV5-1|.
CASRVESATYEQYF
TGCGCCAGCAGGGTGGAGTCCGCTACCTACGAGCAGTACTTC
>TRBJ2-5|.|TRBV20-1|.
CSARDLGKVQETQYF
TGCAGTGCTAGAGATCTCGGGAAGGTCCAAGAGACCCAGTACTTC
>TRBJ1-5|few|TRBV7-8|TRBD1
CASRAGTGGRQPQHF
TGTGCCAGCAGGGCCGGGACAGGGGGCCGGCAGCCCCAGCATTTT
>TRBJ2-3|many|TRBV7-8|TRBD2
CASSPGLAGGPDTQYF
TGTGCCAGCAGCCCAGGACTAGCGGGAGGGCCAGATACGCAGTATTTT
>TRBJ2-5|few|TRBV29-1|.
CSVDVLTGAQETQYF
TGCAGCGTCGACGTTCTAACAGGCGCTCAGGAGACCCAGTACTTC
>TRBJ1-2|few|TRBV12-3/TRBV12-4|TRBD1
CASSRQGAGYGYTF
TGTGCCAGCAGTAGACAGGGGGCCGGCTATGGCTACACCTTC
>TRBJ2-1|.|TRBV10-2|TRBD2
CASSARGAESEQFF
TGCGCCAGCAGTGCGCGGGGGGCGGAATCTGAGCAGTTCTTC
>TRBJ2-1|many|TRBV12-3/TRBV12-4|TRBD2
CASSPIGGRVNEQFF
TGTGCCAGCAGCCCTATTGGCGGGAGGGTAAATGAGCAGTTCTTC
>TRBJ1-1|many|TRBV29-1|.
CSADLFGEAFF
TGCAGCGCTGATCTATTTGGGGAAGCTTTCTTT
>TRBJ2-1|few|TRBV6-1|TRBD2
CASRKRDDYNEQFF
TGTGCCAGCCGAAAGCGGGATGACTACAATGAGCAGTTCTTC
>TRBJ2-7|.|TRBV10-3|TRBD2
CAISGTSGVLGEQYF
TGTGCCATCAGTGGGACTAGCGGGGTCCTGGGGGAGCAGTACTTC
>TRBJ2-1|.|TRBV5-1|TRBD2
CASAGGEQFF
TGCGCCAGCGCGGGGGGTGAGCAGTTCTTC
>TRBJ1-1|.|TRBV6-5|.
CASSYSQGWESVLTFF
TGTGCCAGCAGTTACTCCCAGGGGTGGGAATCGGTACTAACTTTCTTT
>TRBJ2-3|few|TRBV12-3/TRBV12-4|.
CASSRQAASTDTQYF
TGTGCCAGCAGCCGACAAGCGGCTAGCACAGATACGCAGTATTTT